Sequencing of this TCR beta chain was carried out in a study of technical replicates of blood from a few donors. Germline values: CDR1 SGDLS, CDR2 YYNGEE. This CDR3 is 16 amino acids long. Trimming cost V 4 bases and J 0 bases, with 14 bases left between them. Sequencing was performed with immunoSEQ multiplex PCR; in TCRdb, only in-frame clones are kept and a portion is missing. Counted here are 65,000 to 80,000 clones, 96% occurring once; the ten biggest clones make up 0.3% to 0.35%. The clonotype was recovered from a human donor in good health. The rearrangement joins TRBV9 to TRBJ2-4; no reliable D call. Input material: T cells isolated from PBMCs. This chain's CDR3 is CASSPGTQLAKNIQYF. The DNA of the CDR3 is TGTGCCAGCAGCCCAGGAACACAGCTAGCCAAAAACATTCAGTACTTC.